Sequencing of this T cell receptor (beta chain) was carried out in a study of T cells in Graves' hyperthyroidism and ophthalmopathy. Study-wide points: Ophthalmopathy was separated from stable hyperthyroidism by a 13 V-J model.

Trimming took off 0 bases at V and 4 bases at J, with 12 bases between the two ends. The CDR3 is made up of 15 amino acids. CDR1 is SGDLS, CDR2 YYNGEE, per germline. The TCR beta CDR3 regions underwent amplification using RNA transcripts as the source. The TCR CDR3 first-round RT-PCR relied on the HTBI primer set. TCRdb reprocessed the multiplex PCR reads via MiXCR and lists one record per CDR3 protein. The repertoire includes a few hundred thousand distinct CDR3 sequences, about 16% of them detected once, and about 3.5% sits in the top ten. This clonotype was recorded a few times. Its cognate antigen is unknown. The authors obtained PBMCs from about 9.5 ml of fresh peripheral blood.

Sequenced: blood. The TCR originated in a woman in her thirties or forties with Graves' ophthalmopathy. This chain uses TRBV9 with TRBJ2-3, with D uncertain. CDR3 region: CASSVGPNLPDTQYF. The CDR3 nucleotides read TGTGCCAGCAGCGTAGGACCGAATCTTCCAGATACGCAGTATTTT.